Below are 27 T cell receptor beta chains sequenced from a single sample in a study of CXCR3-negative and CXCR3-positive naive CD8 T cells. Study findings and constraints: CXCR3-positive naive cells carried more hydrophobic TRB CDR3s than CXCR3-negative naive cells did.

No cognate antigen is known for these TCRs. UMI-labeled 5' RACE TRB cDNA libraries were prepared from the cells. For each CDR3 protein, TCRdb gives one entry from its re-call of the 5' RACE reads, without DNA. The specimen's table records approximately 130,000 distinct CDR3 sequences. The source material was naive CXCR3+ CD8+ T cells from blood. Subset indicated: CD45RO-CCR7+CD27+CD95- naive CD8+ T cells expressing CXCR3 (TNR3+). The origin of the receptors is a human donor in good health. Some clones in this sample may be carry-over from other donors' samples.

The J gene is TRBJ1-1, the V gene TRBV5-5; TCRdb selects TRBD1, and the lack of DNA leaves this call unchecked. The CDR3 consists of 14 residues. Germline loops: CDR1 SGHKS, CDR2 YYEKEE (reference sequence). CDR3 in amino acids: CASSKGQGDTEAFF.

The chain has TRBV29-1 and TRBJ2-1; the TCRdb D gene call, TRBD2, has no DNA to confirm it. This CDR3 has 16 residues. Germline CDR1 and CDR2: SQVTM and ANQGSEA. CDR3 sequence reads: CSVEDSFHGSGTEQFF.

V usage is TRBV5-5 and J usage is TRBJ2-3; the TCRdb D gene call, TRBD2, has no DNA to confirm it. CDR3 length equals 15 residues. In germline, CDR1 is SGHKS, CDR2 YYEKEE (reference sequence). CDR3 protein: CASSLFFQGGDTQYF. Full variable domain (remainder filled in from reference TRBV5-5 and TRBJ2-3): DAGVTQSPTHLIKTRGQQVTLRCSPISGHKSVSWYQQVLGQGPQFIFQYYEKEERGRGNFPDRFSARQFPNYSSELNVNALLLGDSALYLCASSLFFQGGDTQYFGPGTRLTVL.

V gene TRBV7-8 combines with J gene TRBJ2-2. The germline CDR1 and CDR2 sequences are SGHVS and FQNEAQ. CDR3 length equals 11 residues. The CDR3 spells CASSLARELFF.

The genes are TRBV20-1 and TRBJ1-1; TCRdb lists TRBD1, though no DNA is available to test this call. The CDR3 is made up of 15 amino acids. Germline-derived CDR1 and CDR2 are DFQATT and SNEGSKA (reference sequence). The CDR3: CSARALQGASTEAFF.

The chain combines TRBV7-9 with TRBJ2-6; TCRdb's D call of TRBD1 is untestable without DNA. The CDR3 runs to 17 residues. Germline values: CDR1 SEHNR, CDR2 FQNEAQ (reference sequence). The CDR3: CTSSSPAGLSGANVLTF.

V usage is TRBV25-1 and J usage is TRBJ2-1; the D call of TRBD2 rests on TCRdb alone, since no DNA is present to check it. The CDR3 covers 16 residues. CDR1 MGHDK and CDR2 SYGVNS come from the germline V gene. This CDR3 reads CASSESGGGAWYEQFF.

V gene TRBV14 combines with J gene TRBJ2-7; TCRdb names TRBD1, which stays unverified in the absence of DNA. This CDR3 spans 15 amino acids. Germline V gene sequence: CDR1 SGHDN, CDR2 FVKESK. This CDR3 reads CASRPGTGLSYEQYF. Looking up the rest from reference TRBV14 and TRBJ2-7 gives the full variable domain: EAGVTQFPSHSVIEKGQTVTLRCDPISGHDNLYWYRRVMGKEIKFLLHFVKESKQDESGMPNNRFLAERTGGTYSTLKVQPAELEDSGVYFCASRPGTGLSYEQYFGPGTRLTVT.

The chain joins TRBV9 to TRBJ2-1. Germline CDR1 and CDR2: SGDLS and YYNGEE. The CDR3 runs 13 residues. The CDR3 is CASSVGQYNEQFF.

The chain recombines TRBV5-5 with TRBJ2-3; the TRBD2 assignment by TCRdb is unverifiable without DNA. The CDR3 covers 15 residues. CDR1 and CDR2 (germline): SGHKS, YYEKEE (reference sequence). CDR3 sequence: CASSLSGTKADTQYF.

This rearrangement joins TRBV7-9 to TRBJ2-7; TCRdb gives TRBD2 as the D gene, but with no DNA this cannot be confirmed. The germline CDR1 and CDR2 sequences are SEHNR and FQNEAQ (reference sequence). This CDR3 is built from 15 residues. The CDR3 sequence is CASSQLAGGPYEQYF.

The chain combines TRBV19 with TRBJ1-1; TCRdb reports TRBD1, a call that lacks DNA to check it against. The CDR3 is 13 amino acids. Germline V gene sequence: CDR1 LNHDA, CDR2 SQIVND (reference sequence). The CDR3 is CASRWTGGTEAFF.

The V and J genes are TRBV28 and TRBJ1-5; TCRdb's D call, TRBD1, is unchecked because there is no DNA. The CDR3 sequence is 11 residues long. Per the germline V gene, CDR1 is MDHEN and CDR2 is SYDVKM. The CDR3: CASSGGLAQHF.

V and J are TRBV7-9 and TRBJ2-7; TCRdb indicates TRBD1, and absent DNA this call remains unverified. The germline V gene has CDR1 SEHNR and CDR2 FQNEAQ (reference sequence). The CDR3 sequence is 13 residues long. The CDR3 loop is CASSPGTAPEQYF. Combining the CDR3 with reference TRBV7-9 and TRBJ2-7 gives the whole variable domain DTGVSQNPRHKITKRGQNVTFRCDPISEHNRLYWYRQTLGQGPEFLTYFQNEAQLEKSRLLSDRFSAERPKGSFSTLEIQRTEQGDSAMYLCASSPGTAPEQYFGPGTRLTVT.

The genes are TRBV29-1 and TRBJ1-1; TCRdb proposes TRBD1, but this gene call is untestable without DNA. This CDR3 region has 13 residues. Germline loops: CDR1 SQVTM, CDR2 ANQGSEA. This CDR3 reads CSGLTGGETEAFF. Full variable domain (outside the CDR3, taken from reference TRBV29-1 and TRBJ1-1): SAVISQKPSRDICQRGTSLTIQCQVDSQVTMMFWYRQQPGQSLTLIATANQGSEATYESGFVIDKFPISRPNLTFSTLTVSNMSPEDSSIYLCSGLTGGETEAFFGQGTRLTVV.

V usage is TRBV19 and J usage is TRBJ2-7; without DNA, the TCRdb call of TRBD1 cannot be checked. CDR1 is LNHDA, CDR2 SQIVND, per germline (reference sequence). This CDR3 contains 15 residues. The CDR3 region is CASSIGGAEAYEQYF. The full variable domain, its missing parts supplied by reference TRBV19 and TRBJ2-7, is DGGITQSPKYLFRKEGQNVTLSCEQNLNHDAMYWYRQDPGQGLRLIYYSQIVNDFQKGDIAEGYSVSREKKESFPLTVTSAQKNPTAFYLCASSIGGAEAYEQYFGPGTRLTVT.

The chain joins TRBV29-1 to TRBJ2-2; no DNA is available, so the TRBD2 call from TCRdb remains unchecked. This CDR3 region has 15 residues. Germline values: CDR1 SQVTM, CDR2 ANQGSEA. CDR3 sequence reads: CSVEEVGSNTGELFF.

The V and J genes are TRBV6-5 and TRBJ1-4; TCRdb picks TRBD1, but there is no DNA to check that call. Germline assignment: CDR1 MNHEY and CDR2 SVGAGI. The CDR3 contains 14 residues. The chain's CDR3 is CASSNRDTNEKLFF.

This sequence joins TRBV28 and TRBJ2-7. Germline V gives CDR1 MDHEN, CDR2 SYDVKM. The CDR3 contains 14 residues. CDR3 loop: CASSLYATTYEQYF.

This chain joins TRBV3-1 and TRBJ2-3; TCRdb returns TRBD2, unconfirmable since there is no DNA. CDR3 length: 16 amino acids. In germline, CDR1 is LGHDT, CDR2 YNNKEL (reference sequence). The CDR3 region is CASSPLSGRAADTQYF.

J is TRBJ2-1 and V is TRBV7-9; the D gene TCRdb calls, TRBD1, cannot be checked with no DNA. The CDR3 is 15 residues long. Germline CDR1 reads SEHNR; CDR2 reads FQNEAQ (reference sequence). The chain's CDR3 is CASSTGTTSYNEQFF. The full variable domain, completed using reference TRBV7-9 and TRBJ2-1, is DTGVSQNPRHKITKRGQNVTFRCDPISEHNRLYWYRQTLGQGPEFLTYFQNEAQLEKSRLLSDRFSAERPKGSFSTLEIQRTEQGDSAMYLCASSTGTTSYNEQFFGPGTRLTVL.

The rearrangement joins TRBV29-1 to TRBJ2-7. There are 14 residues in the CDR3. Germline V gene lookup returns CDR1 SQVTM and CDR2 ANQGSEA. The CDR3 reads CSVGRGIDSYEQYF.

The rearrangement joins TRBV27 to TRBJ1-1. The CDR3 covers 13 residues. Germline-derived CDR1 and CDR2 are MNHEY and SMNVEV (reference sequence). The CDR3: CASSFLGDTEAFF.

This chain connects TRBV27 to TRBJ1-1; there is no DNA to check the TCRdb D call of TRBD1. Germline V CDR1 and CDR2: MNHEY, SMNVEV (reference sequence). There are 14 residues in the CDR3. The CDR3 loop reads CASRELQGGTEAFF.

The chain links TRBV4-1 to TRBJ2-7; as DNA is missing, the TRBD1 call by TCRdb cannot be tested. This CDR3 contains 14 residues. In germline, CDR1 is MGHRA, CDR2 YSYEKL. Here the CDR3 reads CASSQDGQTYEQYF.

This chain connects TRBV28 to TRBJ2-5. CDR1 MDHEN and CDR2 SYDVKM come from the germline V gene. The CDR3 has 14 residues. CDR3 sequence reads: CASSFEDVQETQYF.

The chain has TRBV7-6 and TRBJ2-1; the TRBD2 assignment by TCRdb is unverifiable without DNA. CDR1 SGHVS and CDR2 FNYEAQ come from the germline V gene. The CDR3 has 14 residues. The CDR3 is CASSWTSGDGEQFF. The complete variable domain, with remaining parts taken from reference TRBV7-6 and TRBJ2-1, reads GAGVSQSPRYKVTKRGQDVALRCDPISGHVSLYWYRQALGQGPEFLTYFNYEAQQDKSGLPNDRFSAERPEGSISTLTIQRTEQRDSAMYRCASSWTSGDGEQFFGPGTRLTVL.